One and the same sample provided the 28 T cell receptor beta chains below, sequenced in a study of blood T cell repertoires in COVID-19. Here immunoSEQ multiplex PCR was the method, and the copy in TCRdb shows in-frame clones only, minus some. The sample has a few hundred thousand clones; 89% are singletons. Sequenced material: peripheral blood. These receptor sequences come from a woman between 40 and 55 years old who had recovered from COVID-19.

The chain has TRBV6-5 and TRBJ2-5; 7 nucleotides align to TRBD1. Trimming at V came to 7 bases and at J to 2 bases, leaving 10 bases not matched to a gene. The CDR3 covers 15 residues. In germline, CDR1 is MNHEY, CDR2 SVGAGI. Written as DNA, the CDR3 is TGTGCCAGCAACAATGGGAACAGGGGTCAAGAGACCCAGTACTTC. It is translated as CASNNGNRGQETQYF.

The V call is TRBV6-5, the J call TRBJ1-1; TRBD1 might be the D (6 bases). The CDR3 has 12 residues. V dropped 6 bases and J dropped 7 bases, with 12 bases sitting between them. The germline V gene encodes CDR1 MNHEY and CDR2 SVGAGI. CDR3 sequence: CASRMDSFEAFF. CDR3 nucleotides: TGTGCCAGCAGGATGGACAGCTTTGAAGCTTTCTTT.

The genes are TRBV5-6 and TRBJ2-3; TRBD1 matches at 7 bases. CDR1 is SGHDT, CDR2 YYEEEE, per germline. Unmatched junction bases numbered 14, after V lost 4 bases and J lost 6 bases. The CDR3 is 16 residues long. CDR3: CASSLLTGIVLDTQYF. The CDR3 DNA is TGTGCCAGCAGCCTTTTGACAGGGATAGTTTTGGATACGCAGTATTTT. Looking up the rest from reference TRBV5-6 and TRBJ2-3 gives the full variable domain: DAGVTQSPTHLIKTRGQQVTLRCSPKSGHDTVSWYQQALGQGPQFIFQYYEEEERQRGNFPDRFSGHQFPNYSSELNVNALLLGDSALYLCASSLLTGIVLDTQYFGPGTRLTVL.

This chain connects TRBV6-1 to TRBJ1-2; D is undetermined. There are 16 residues in the CDR3. V lost 2 bases and J 4 bases, leaving 17 bases between the germline ends. CDR1 is MNHNS, CDR2 SASEGT, per germline. The CDR3 spells CASSETSIIRRYGYTF. In DNA form, the CDR3 reads TGTGCCAGCAGTGAAACCTCCATTATCAGGCGCTATGGCTACACCTTC.

This sequence joins TRBV19 and TRBJ2-1, with a possible D match to TRBD2 (6 bases). The CDR3 consists of 13 residues. CDR1 LNHDA and CDR2 SQIVND come from the germline V gene (reference sequence). V lost 4 bases and J lost 5, with 9 bases in between. CDR3 amino acids: CASSKGLNNEQFF. The DNA for the CDR3 is TGTGCCAGTAGTAAGGGACTGAACAATGAGCAGTTCTTC.

The gene calls are TRBV4-3 and TRBJ2-1; D call uncertain. Trimming shortened V by 0 bases and J by 0 bases, and 6 bases separated the two germline ends. This CDR3 contains 15 residues. Germline CDR1 is LGHNA and CDR2 is YSLEER. The CDR3 protein is CASSQDPVSYNEQFF. The CDR3 DNA reads as TGCGCCAGCAGCCAAGATCCGGTCTCCTACAATGAGCAGTTCTTC.

The chain combines TRBV28 with TRBJ2-5; TRBD2 aligns across 13 bases. There are 16 residues in the CDR3. J gave up 4 bases and V 6 bases, and 8 bases lay outside the gene matches. The germline gives CDR1 MDHEN, CDR2 SYDVKM. CDR3 region: CASSRGTSGDIETQYF. The CDR3 DNA sequence: TGTGCCAGCAGCCGAGGGACTAGCGGGGACATAGAGACCCAGTACTTC.

The J gene is TRBJ2-1, the V gene TRBV10-1; 8 bases are a match to TRBD2. This CDR3 contains 16 residues. Germline CDR1 WNHNN, CDR2 SYGVQD (reference sequence). Trimming at V came to 0 bases and at J to 7 bases, leaving 8 bases not matched to a gene. The CDR3, as DNA: TGCGCCAGCAGTGAGTCTGCCCTCGGGGGGGGAAATGAGCAGTTCTTC. Its protein is CASSESALGGGNEQFF.

The chain couples TRBV6-2 or TRBV6-3 to TRBJ2-7; no clear D gene. Trimming left V 0 bases short and J 2 bases short, with 14 bases between. From germline, CDR1 is MNHEY and CDR2 SVGEGT. The CDR3 spans 16 residues. CDR3 region: CASSYSTRSSPYEQYV. CDR3 sequence (DNA): TGTGCCAGCAGTTACTCGACCCGGAGTTCCCCCTACGAGCAGTACGTC.

The rearrangement links TRBV7-2 to TRBJ2-1; TRBD2 matches 10 bases. Germline V gives CDR1 SGHTA, CDR2 FQGNSA. Trimming at V came to 3 bases and at J to 0 bases, leaving 8 bases not matched to a gene. The CDR3 sequence is 18 residues long. As DNA, the CDR3 is TGTGCCAGCAGCTTCGCCCTTGGGACTAGCGCCTCCTACAATGAGCAGTTCTTC. Translated, it gives CASSFALGTSASYNEQFF.

V and J are TRBV5-4 and TRBJ2-5, with 9 bases matching TRBD2. V shed 0 bases, J shed 10 bases, and the junction held 22 bases outside the gene matches. This CDR3 is built from 19 residues. Germline V CDR1 and CDR2: SGHNT, YYREEE (reference sequence). The CDR3 here is CASSLATSFVSGGPRGQYF. CDR3 DNA sequence: TGTGCCAGCAGCTTGGCCACCTCTTTTGTTAGCGGGGGACCACGAGGCCAGTACTTC.

J is TRBJ2-1 and V is TRBV5-8; D unresolved. Germline V gene lookup returns CDR1 SGHTS and CDR2 YDEGEE. V was shortened by 7 bases and J by 3 bases, with 14 bases between the two germline ends. The CDR3 totals 14 residues. For the CDR3, the DNA is TGTGCCAGCGGCCCGGAGAACGGCTACAATGAGCAGTTCTTC. Protein product: CASGPENGYNEQFF.

This rearrangement joins TRBV3-1 (or the pseudogene TRBV3-2) to TRBJ1-2; D is unresolved. CDR1 is LGHDT, CDR2 YNNKEL, per germline (reference sequence). The CDR3 has 15 residues. Deletions cut 7 bases from V and 5 bases from J, with 20 bases between. Here the CDR3 DNA reads TGTGCCAGCACCACATGGGCCTCCCCTGATTATGGCTACACCTTC. Protein product: CASTTWASPDYGYTF.

The gene calls are TRBV28 and TRBJ2-2, with a weak D call TRBD2 (6 bases). Per the germline V gene, CDR1 is MDHEN and CDR2 is SYDVKM. Trimming pared 5 bases from V and 3 bases from J, leaving 13 bases between. This CDR3 is built from 15 residues. The CDR3 region is CASSALTSYTGELFF. CDR3 DNA sequence: TGTGCCAGCAGTGCCTTAACTAGCTACACCGGGGAGCTGTTTTTT.

The chain carries TRBV6-6 and TRBJ2-1; D is perhaps TRBD2 (5 bases). Germline CDR1 and CDR2: MNHNY and SVGAGI (reference sequence). Trimming stripped 7 bases from V and 4 bases from J, with 17 bases between. The CDR3 is made up of 15 amino acids. The CDR3 protein is CASTETTGIYNEQFF. In nucleotides, the CDR3 is TGTGCCAGCACCGAGACAACGGGGATTTACAATGAGCAGTTCTTC.

This clone has a single count. The gene calls are TRBV11-3 and TRBJ2-5, with D unresolved. CDR3 length: 15 amino acids. Germline CDR1 SGHNT, CDR2 YENEEA. Trimming cost V 4 bases and J 5 bases, with 17 bases left between them. The CDR3 region is CASSSPGWSSETQYF. For the CDR3, the DNA is TGTGCCAGCAGCTCCCCAGGATGGTCGAGCGAGACCCAGTACTTC.

V is TRBV12-3 or TRBV12-4 and J is TRBJ1-1; 10 nucleotides agree with TRBD1. This CDR3 has 13 residues. The junction had 10 bases not matched to a gene; V was cut back by 7 bases and J by 11 bases. The CDR3 region is CASTRDRGWVAFF. In nucleotides, the CDR3 is TGTGCCAGCACTAGGGACAGGGGATGGGTGGCTTTCTTT.

J is TRBJ2-1 and V is TRBV5-4; TRBD1 might be the D (6 bases). Germline assignment: CDR1 SGHNT and CDR2 YYREEE (reference sequence). Trimming pared 4 bases from V and 9 bases from J, leaving 20 bases between. The CDR3 loop spans 15 amino acids. CDR3 sequence reads: CASSDRDKFATEQFF. The CDR3 DNA reads as TGTGCCAGCAGCGACCGGGACAAATTTGCGACTGAGCAGTTCTTC.

The CDR3 sequence is CATSRDSQRGFSYNEQFF. DNA for the CDR3: TGTGCCACCAGCAGAGATTCCCAGCGGGGTTTCTCCTACAATGAGCAGTTCTTC. The gene calls are TRBV15 and TRBJ2-1; TRBD2 agrees at 7 bases. J lost 0 bases, V lost 0 bases, and 8 bases had no gene match. The CDR3 spans 18 residues. Germline V gene sequence: CDR1 LNHNV, CDR2 YYDKDF (reference sequence).

This sequence joins TRBV4-2 and TRBJ1-1; 8 nucleotides line up with TRBD1. Trimming removed 4 bases from V and 1 base from J; junction bases left unmatched: 2. Germline CDR1 reads LGHNA; CDR2 reads YNFKEQ. The CDR3 is 14 residues long. CDR3 in amino acids: CASSRQGQNTEAFF. Written as DNA, the CDR3 is TGTGCCAGCAGCCGACAGGGGCAGAACACTGAAGCTTTCTTT.

The table lists this clone with a few counts. The J gene is TRBJ1-5, the V gene TRBV29-1; weak D call: TRBD1 (6 bases). This CDR3 comprises 14 residues. V lost 6 bases to trimming and J lost 3 bases, with 15 bases between them. CDR1 and CDR2 (germline): SQVTM, ANQGSEA. The CDR3 DNA sequence: TGCAGCGTGCGACAGGCTTCTGTCAATCAGCCCCAGCATTTT. This codes for CSVRQASVNQPQHF.

This chain joins TRBV29-1 and TRBJ2-1, with unresolved D. Trimming took off 5 bases at V and 4 bases at J, with 9 bases between the two ends. The germline gives CDR1 SQVTM, CDR2 ANQGSEA. The CDR3 is 12 residues long. CDR3 in DNA: TGCAGCGTTAAGACGGGTTACAATGAGCAGTTCTTC. It translates to CSVKTGYNEQFF.

The chain has TRBV18 and TRBJ2-1, with TRBD2 matching over 15 bases. The V gene's germline CDR1 is KGHSH and CDR2 LQKENI. With 5 bases clipped from V and 7 bases from J, the junction kept 6 bases outside the gene matches. There are 16 residues in the CDR3. The CDR3: CASSSGTSGGRNEQFF. The DNA of the CDR3 is TGTGCCAGCTCATCTGGGACTAGCGGGGGGAGGAATGAGCAGTTCTTC.

This clone is a singleton in its sample. DNA of the CDR3: TGTGCCAGCAGTTCCCCAGTGGCGGTTGAAGCTTTCTTT. Translation gives CASSSPVAVEAFF. The V and J genes are TRBV2 and TRBJ1-1, with no clear D. Germline V gives CDR1 SNHLY, CDR2 FYNNEI. The CDR3 sequence is 13 residues long. Trimming took off 5 bases at V and 7 bases at J, with 14 bases between the two ends.

The rearrangement links TRBV7-2 to TRBJ1-1; TRBD1 is a possible D gene (6 bases). The germline gives CDR1 SGHTA, CDR2 FQGNSA. The CDR3 sequence is 14 residues long. With 6 bases removed from V and 4 bases from J, the gap between germline ends came to 15 bases. The DNA of the CDR3 is TGTGCCAGCAGTCGACAGGTTCGGGTCACTGAAGCTTTCTTT. Encoded protein: CASSRQVRVTEAFF.

The table lists this clone with a few counts. CDR3 in DNA: TGTGCCAGCAGTGAACTAGCGGGGGCAGATACGCAGTATTTT. Protein product: CASSELAGADTQYF. The V gene is TRBV6-1, the J gene TRBJ2-3, with 10 bases lining up with TRBD2. In germline, CDR1 is MNHNS, CDR2 SASEGT. J lost 4 bases, V lost 2 bases, and 0 bases had no gene match. The CDR3 contains 14 residues.

The gene calls are TRBV6-6 and TRBJ1-4; D remains ambiguous. Looked up from germline, CDR1 is MNHNY and CDR2 is SVGAGI (reference sequence). V was shortened by 6 bases and J by 8 bases, with 16 bases between the two germline ends. The CDR3 has 14 residues. CDR3 amino acids: CASRSHAGNEKLFF. The CDR3 DNA follows: TGTGCCAGCAGGTCGCATGCGGGTAACGAAAAACTGTTTTTT.

The chain combines TRBV6-5 with TRBJ2-1; D remains unclear. The CDR3 is made up of 15 amino acids. Germline CDR1 MNHEY, CDR2 SVGAGI. V was pared by 3 bases and J by 4 bases, with 13 bases between. CDR3 coding DNA: TGTGCCAGCAGTTATGGTGCGGCAGCTTACAATGAGCAGTTCTTC. Translation gives CASSYGAAAYNEQFF.